Listed below are T cell receptor beta chains from one sample, sequenced in a study of memory CD8 T cells in hepatitis C reinfection. The method was immunoSEQ multiplex PCR; TCRdb's version includes in-frame clones alone and lacks a portion of them. The sample carries more than 45,000 clones, roughly 90% recorded once. Input material: naive CD8+ T cells sorted from blood. The receptors were sampled from a young man with hepatitis C virus infection. CDR3s include the opening cysteine and the closing phenylalanine or tryptophan. Fields, in order: D gene, V gene, J gene, clone size, CDR3 DNA, CDR3 protein. The D gene is left open where the match is weak. Clone size, where shown, is once, few, many, or a class for clones that have expanded.

d_gene: TRBD2; v_gene: TRBV5-6; j_gene: TRBJ2-5; abundance: -; CDR3nt: TGTGCCAGCAGCTTGCCCTTAAGCGGGGGGGCCATTGAGACCCAGTACTTC; CDR3aa: CASSLPLSGGAIETQYF
d_gene: -; v_gene: TRBV5-8; j_gene: TRBJ1-5; abundance: once; CDR3nt: TGTGCCAGCAGCTTGGGGGCGGGCAGGAACAATCAGCCCCAGCATTTT; CDR3aa: CASSLGAGRNNQPQHF
d_gene: -; v_gene: TRBV2; j_gene: TRBJ1-1; abundance: -; CDR3nt: TGTGCCAGCAGTGAAACGGGGAAACCCGAAGCTTTCTTT; CDR3aa: CASSETGKPEAFF
d_gene: -; v_gene: TRBV6-5; j_gene: TRBJ1-6; abundance: -; CDR3nt: TGTGCCAGCAGCACCGGAGGGGGGGGTTCACCCCTCCACTTT; CDR3aa: CASSTGGGGSPLHF
d_gene: -; v_gene: TRBV6-5; j_gene: TRBJ2-1; abundance: -; CDR3nt: TGTGCCAGCTCCCAAGCGGTGGTTGGTGAGCAGTTCTTC; CDR3aa: CASSQAVVGEQFF
d_gene: TRBD1; v_gene: TRBV19; j_gene: TRBJ2-7; abundance: once; CDR3nt: TGTGCCAGTAGTATCACAGGGGACACCCACGAGCAGTACTTC; CDR3aa: CASSITGDTHEQYF
d_gene: TRBD1; v_gene: TRBV7-2; j_gene: TRBJ2-1; abundance: -; CDR3nt: TGTGCCAGCAGCCCCACAGGGGGCGCCTACAATGAGCAGTTCTTC; CDR3aa: CASSPTGGAYNEQFF
d_gene: -; v_gene: TRBV2; j_gene: TRBJ1-2; abundance: -; CDR3nt: TGTGCCAGCAGCCTCCGGGTCCTGCCGCGGGGCTACACCTTC; CDR3aa: CASSLRVLPRGYTF
d_gene: TRBD2; v_gene: TRBV5-5; j_gene: TRBJ2-5; abundance: -; CDR3nt: TGTGCCAGCAGTTCGGGGACTAGCGGGGGACAAGAGACCCAGTACTTC; CDR3aa: CASSSGTSGGQETQYF
d_gene: -; v_gene: TRBV7-9; j_gene: TRBJ1-2; abundance: -; CDR3nt: TGTGCCAGCAGCTTAGAGTTTGGTTCCGGGGAAGGTGGCTACACCTTC; CDR3aa: CASSLEFGSGEGGYTF
d_gene: TRBD2; v_gene: TRBV10-3; j_gene: TRBJ2-7; abundance: -; CDR3nt: TGTGCCATCAGTGAGTCGGCTAGCGGGAGAGGGTACGAGCAGTACTTC; CDR3aa: CAISESASGRGYEQYF
d_gene: -; v_gene: TRBV10-2; j_gene: TRBJ2-5; abundance: -; CDR3nt: TGCGCCACCCGGGGAGGAGAGACCCAGTACTTC; CDR3aa: CATRGGETQYF
d_gene: -; v_gene: TRBV7-9; j_gene: TRBJ2-1; abundance: -; CDR3nt: TGTGCCAGCACCCAGTTGGGCGAGCAGTTCTTC; CDR3aa: CASTQLGEQFF
d_gene: TRBD1; v_gene: TRBV19; j_gene: TRBJ1-3; abundance: -; CDR3nt: TGTGCCAGTAGTTTTGGACAGGGTGCTGGAAACACCATATATTTT; CDR3aa: CASSFGQGAGNTIYF
d_gene: TRBD2; v_gene: TRBV4-2; j_gene: TRBJ2-7; abundance: -; CDR3nt: TGTGCCAGCAGCCCGACTAGCGGGAGCTCCTACGAGCAGTACTTC; CDR3aa: CASSPTSGSSYEQYF
d_gene: -; v_gene: TRBV27; j_gene: TRBJ1-1; abundance: -; CDR3nt: TGTGCCAGCAGTTTGCGGCAGGGGATGACTGAAGCTTTCTTT; CDR3aa: CASSLRQGMTEAFF
d_gene: TRBD1; v_gene: TRBV13; j_gene: TRBJ2-7; abundance: once; CDR3nt: TGTGCCAGCAGTCTCGTCGGACAGGGGGACGAGCAGTACTTC; CDR3aa: CASSLVGQGDEQYF
d_gene: -; v_gene: TRBV11-2; j_gene: TRBJ2-7; abundance: -; CDR3nt: TGCGCCAGCAGCCCGGAAGACAGCTACGAGCAGTACTTC; CDR3aa: CASSPEDSYEQYF
d_gene: TRBD2; v_gene: TRBV7-3; j_gene: TRBJ2-2; abundance: -; CDR3nt: TGTGCCAGCAGCTTAGCGGGAGGAGGGACCGGGGAGCTGTTTTTT; CDR3aa: CASSLAGGGTGELFF
d_gene: -; v_gene: TRBV4-3; j_gene: TRBJ2-2; abundance: -; CDR3nt: TGCGCCAGCAGCCAAGATTCGGGGGCCGGGGAGCTGTTTTTT; CDR3aa: CASSQDSGAGELFF
d_gene: TRBD2; v_gene: TRBV6-4; j_gene: TRBJ2-4; abundance: -; CDR3nt: TGTGCCAGCAGTGACTTGTGGCTAGCGGGAGGGCCACTCACTGACAAAAACATTCAGTACTTC; CDR3aa: CASSDLWLAGGPLTDKNIQYF